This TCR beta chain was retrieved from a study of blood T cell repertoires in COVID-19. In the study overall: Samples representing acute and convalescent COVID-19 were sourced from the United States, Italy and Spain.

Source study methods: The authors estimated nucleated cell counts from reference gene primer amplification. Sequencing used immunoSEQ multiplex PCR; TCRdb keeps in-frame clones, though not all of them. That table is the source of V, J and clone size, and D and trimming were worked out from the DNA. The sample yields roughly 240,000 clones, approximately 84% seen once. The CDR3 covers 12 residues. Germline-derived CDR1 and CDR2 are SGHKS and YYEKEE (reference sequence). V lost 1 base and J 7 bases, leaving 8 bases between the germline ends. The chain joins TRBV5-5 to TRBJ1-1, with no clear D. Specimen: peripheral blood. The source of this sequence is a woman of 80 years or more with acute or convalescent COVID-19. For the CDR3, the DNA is TGTGCCAGCAGCTTGCGAGGAAATGAAGCTTTCTTT. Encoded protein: CASSLRGNEAFF.